This TCR beta chain was retrieved from a study of blood T cell repertoires in COVID-19 (dated by TCRdb to the early 2020s). General notes on the study: Samples from collaborators originated in the United States, Italy and Spain and spanned both the acute and convalescent phases of COVID-19. The prospective study material was composed of cDNA or gDNA derived from T cells, B-cell-depleted T cells, or PBMCs. Deeply sampled blood TCRbeta repertoires from subjects exposed to, actively infected with, or recovered from COVID-19 were included in the dataset. A freely available public database, intended as a resource for researchers studying the immune response to SARS-CoV-2, is where the repertoires were released. The samples were drawn from two sources: the first 160 participants of the ongoing ImmuneRACE study, and 1,254 subjects contributed by 6 global collaborators. Nearly every sample came with metadata listing a de-identified subject ID, COVID-19 status, age in years and sex. Where available, HLA class I and class II types were obtained from metadata supplied by the sample provider rather than from assay-based typing. What the study reported, not specific to this receptor: The amount of clinical and demographic metadata varied by source and participant and was provided uncurated.

Each collaborating institution followed its own protocols to collect whole blood in K2EDTA tubes. For TCRbeta analysis, collaborators shipped samples in one of three forms: frozen whole blood, isolated PBMCs, or DNA extracted from either of those sample types. The cysteine opens and the phenylalanine closes a CDR3 of 14 amino acids. The read is trimmed to its CDR3 DNA, 42 bases read in frame from base 1. CDR1 and CDR2 are drawn from the germline V gene (reference sequence): SEHNR, FQNEAQ. The V end loses 5 bases and the J end loses 3 bases, and a stretch of 13 bases separates them. This clone was seen just once. There is no known antigen for this receptor. Per-nucleotide qualities are absent, and no much larger clonotype sits a single base away. TCRbeta CDR3 regions were amplified from genomic DNA using the immunoSEQ Assay, a bias-controlled multiplex PCR. The authors' analysis ran thus. The number of nucleated cells in each sample was estimated by amplification of reference gene primers within the assay. To quantify the absolute abundance of each unique TCRbeta CDR3 rearrangement, sequence reads were collapsed and filtered. For each sample, productive Simpson clonality was calculated as the square root of Simpson's diversity index across productive rearrangements. This is the immuneACCESS table as TCRdb keeps it, with only in-frame sequences that have V and J called. A part of the clones is gone; compared with another copy, unresolved V genes explain less than half, and the rest is unexplained. D and trimming come from the DNA, and the V and J calls and clone size come from that table. Counted in this sample were tens of thousands of clones; about four fifths of them appeared once. The ten largest clonotypes hold around 1.3% of the sample.

The clonotype comes from a woman over 75 with acute or convalescent COVID-19. The specimen was peripheral blood. The chain links TRBV7-9 with TRBJ1-1, with no confident D gene call. The CDR3 loop reads CASSPSYSDTEAFF. The nucleotides are TGTGCCAGCAGCCCCTCGTATTCGGACACTGAAGCTTTCTTT.